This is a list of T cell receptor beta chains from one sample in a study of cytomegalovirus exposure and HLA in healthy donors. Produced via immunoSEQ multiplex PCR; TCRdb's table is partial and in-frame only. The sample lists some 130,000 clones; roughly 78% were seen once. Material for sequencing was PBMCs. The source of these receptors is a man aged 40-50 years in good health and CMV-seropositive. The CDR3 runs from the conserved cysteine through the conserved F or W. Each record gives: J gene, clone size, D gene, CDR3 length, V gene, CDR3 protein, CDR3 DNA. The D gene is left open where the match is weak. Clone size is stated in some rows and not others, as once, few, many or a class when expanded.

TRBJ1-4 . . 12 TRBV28 CASKTGNEKLFF TGTGCCAGTAAGACGGGGAATGAAAAACTGTTTTTT
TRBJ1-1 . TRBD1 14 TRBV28 CASSPPTGATEAFF TGTGCCAGCAGTCCACCGACAGGGGCCACTGAAGCTTTCTTT
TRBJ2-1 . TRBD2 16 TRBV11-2 CASSDGPSGGYNEQFF TGTGCCAGCAGCGACGGGCCTAGCGGGGGCTACAATGAGCAGTTCTTC
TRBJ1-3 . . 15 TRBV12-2 CASRLSASSGNTIYF TGTGCAAGTCGCTTAAGTGCTAGCTCTGGAAACACCATATATTTT
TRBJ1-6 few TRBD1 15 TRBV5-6 CASSLDGTGDPPLHF TGTGCCAGCAGCTTGGACGGGACAGGGGACCCACCCCTCCACTTT
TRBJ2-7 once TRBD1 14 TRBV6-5 CAPRETGSPYEQYF TGTGCCCCACGAGAGACAGGGTCACCGTACGAGCAGTACTTC
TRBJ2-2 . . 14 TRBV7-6 CASSLAGYTGELFF TGTGCCAGCAGCTTAGCGGGCTACACCGGGGAGCTGTTTTTT
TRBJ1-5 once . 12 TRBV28 CASSSRGQPQHF TGTGCCAGCAGTTCACGAGGTCAGCCCCAGCATTTT
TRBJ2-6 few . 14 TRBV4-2 CASSPVSGANVLTF TGTGCCAGCAGCCCGGTCTCTGGGGCCAACGTCCTGACTTTC
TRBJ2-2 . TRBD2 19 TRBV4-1 CASSQDSVVAGGPIGELFF TGCGCCAGCAGCCAAGATTCCGTAGTAGCGGGAGGGCCAATCGGGGAGCTGTTTTTT
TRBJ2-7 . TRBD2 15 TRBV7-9 CASSRDAGASYEQYF TGTGCCAGCAGCAGGGATGCGGGAGCATCCTACGAGCAGTACTTC
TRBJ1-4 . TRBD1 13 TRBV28 CASSVESWQGVFF TGTGCCAGCAGCGTCGAGTCCTGGCAGGGGGTGTTTTTT
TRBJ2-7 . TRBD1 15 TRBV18 CASSPGQGVLSEQYF TGTGCCAGCTCACCGGGACAGGGGGTTTTGAGCGAGCAGTACTTC
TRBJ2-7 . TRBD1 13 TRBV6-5 CASGPGQGYEQYF TGTGCCAGCGGTCCGGGACAGGGGTACGAGCAGTACTTC
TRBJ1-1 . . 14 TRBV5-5 CASSLVRGTTEAFF TGTGCCAGCAGCTTGGTTAGGGGTACCACTGAAGCTTTCTTT
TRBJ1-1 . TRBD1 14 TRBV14 CASSLYGQGALAFF TGTGCCAGCAGCCTGTACGGACAGGGGGCTTTAGCTTTCTTT
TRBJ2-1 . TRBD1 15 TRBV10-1 CASSEYRGSRDEQFF TGCGCCAGCAGTGAGTACAGGGGGAGTAGGGATGAGCAGTTCTTC
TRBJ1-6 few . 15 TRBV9 CASSAAQNPGAPLHF TGTGCCAGCAGCGCAGCCCAGAACCCGGGGGCACCCCTCCACTTT
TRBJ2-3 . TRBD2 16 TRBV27 CASSFTAGLGTDTQYF TGTGCCAGCAGTTTTACAGCGGGACTTGGCACAGATACGCAGTATTTT
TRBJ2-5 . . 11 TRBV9 CASSDSVTQYF TGTGCCAGCAGCGATAGTGTGACCCAGTACTTC
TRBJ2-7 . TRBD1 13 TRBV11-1 CASSWDSLYEQYF TGTGCCAGCAGCTGGGACAGTCTCTACGAGCAGTACTTC
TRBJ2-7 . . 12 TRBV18 CASSPPTGEQYF TGTGCCAGCTCACCACCGACGGGGGAGCAGTACTTC
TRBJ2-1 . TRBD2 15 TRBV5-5 CASSLGAGGPDEQFF TGTGCCAGCAGCTTAGGGGCGGGAGGGCCGGATGAGCAGTTCTTC
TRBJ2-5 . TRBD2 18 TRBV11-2 CASSLDPGLAGGRETQYF TGTGCCAGCAGCTTAGATCCCGGACTAGCGGGAGGTAGGGAGACCCAGTACTTC
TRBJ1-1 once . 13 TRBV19 CASSRTDRTEAFF TGTGCCAGTAGTCGAACAGACCGAACTGAAGCTTTCTTT
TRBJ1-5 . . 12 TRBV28 CASEVINQPQHF TGTGCCAGCGAGGTCATTAATCAGCCCCAGCATTTT